This T cell receptor beta chain was retrieved from a study of cytomegalovirus exposure and HLA in healthy donors. About the research overall: Later, an analysis reported that the 95 to 150 validation repertoires had used the same platform as the 500 to 750 first-cohort repertoires.

The germline V and J ends were trimmed by 7 bases and 2 bases, with 23 bases remaining between them. The CDR3 is 17 residues long. CDR1 is LNHDA, CDR2 SQIVND, per germline (reference sequence). Concerning this clone itself: What it binds is unknown.

Using immunoSEQ multiplex PCR, the repertoire was profiled, and TCRdb retains in-frame clones only, with some absent. The data contain under 400,000 clones, approximately 91% of them seen just once; the ten biggest clones take up around 0.88%. General study findings and limits: As confirmed in vitro, a few CMV-associated chains were specific for CMV antigens. The authors listed some 150 TCR beta chains as cytomegalovirus-associated. Most observed TCR sequences were rare, whereas some public TCRs were detected in many donors.

The clonotype was recovered from a man between 25 and 39 years old in good health and CMV-seronegative. The chain couples TRBV19 to TRBJ1-2; D is uncertain. Material: PBMCs. Here the CDR3 DNA reads TGTGCCAGTACCCCATTCCCAACGACTGTTCCCAACTATGGCTACACCTTC. It yields the protein CASTPFPTTVPNYGYTF.